The rows below give T cell receptor beta chains drawn from one sample of a study of identical twins. TCRdb ran MiXCR on the 5' RACE reads and lists one entry per CDR3 protein. Of 200,000 to 300,000 distinct CDR3 sequences in the sample, about 10% were seen once. Sequencing was done on a sample of memory T cells sorted from blood. These receptors originate from a man in his forties or fifties in good health. CDR3s include the opening cysteine and the closing phenylalanine or tryptophan. The order of the fields is V gene, J gene, D gene, clone size, CDR3 DNA, CDR3 protein. A D gene is named only where the DNA matches it firmly. Clone size, where shown, is once, few, many, or a class for clones that have expanded.

v_call: TRBV20-1
j_call: TRBJ2-7
d_call: TRBD1
clone_size: many
cdr3_nt: TGCAGTGCTAATCAGGGGGCCTACGAGCAGTACTTC
cdr3_aa: CSANQGAYEQYF

v_call: TRBV6-5
j_call: TRBJ1-3
d_call: -
clone_size: many
cdr3_nt: TGTGCCAGCAGTTACTCCCGGGGCAGCTCTGGAAACACCATATATTTT
cdr3_aa: CASSYSRGSSGNTIYF

v_call: TRBV12-3/TRBV12-4
j_call: TRBJ2-1
d_call: -
clone_size: many
cdr3_nt: TGTGCCAGCAGCGCGGGAAGCGACTACAATGAGCAGTTCTTC
cdr3_aa: CASSAGSDYNEQFF

v_call: TRBV7-8
j_call: TRBJ1-1
d_call: -
clone_size: many
cdr3_nt: TGTGCCAGCAGCCCCCGAGGGATGGCAGCTTTCTTT
cdr3_aa: CASSPRGMAAFF

v_call: TRBV5-1
j_call: TRBJ2-2
d_call: -
clone_size: many
cdr3_nt: TGCGCCAGCAGCTGGGAACAGAACACCGGGGAGCTGTTTTTT
cdr3_aa: CASSWEQNTGELFF

v_call: TRBV9
j_call: TRBJ2-3
d_call: TRBD2
clone_size: once
cdr3_nt: TGTGCCAGCAGCGTAGTTGGTAGCGGGAGGAGCCAGGATACGCAGTATTTT
cdr3_aa: CASSVVGSGRSQDTQYF

v_call: TRBV7-6
j_call: TRBJ2-7
d_call: TRBD2
clone_size: -
cdr3_nt: TGTGCCAGCAGCTTAGGGCCGGGACTAGCGGGATACGAGCAGTCCTTC
cdr3_aa: CASSLGPGLAGYEQSF

v_call: TRBV18
j_call: TRBJ1-5
d_call: -
clone_size: few
cdr3_nt: TGTGCCAGCTCACCAGGTTCGGGGGCGGGTCAGCCCCAGCATTTT
cdr3_aa: CASSPGSGAGQPQHF

v_call: TRBV4-3
j_call: TRBJ1-2
d_call: TRBD1
clone_size: few
cdr3_nt: TGCGCCAGCAGCCAACTCGGACAGGTGTCTAGCGGCTACACCTTC
cdr3_aa: CASSQLGQVSSGYTF

v_call: TRBV9
j_call: TRBJ2-1
d_call: -
clone_size: many
cdr3_nt: TGTGCCAGCAGCGTAGCGGGAGAGAGTTACAATGAGCAGTTCTTC
cdr3_aa: CASSVAGESYNEQFF

v_call: TRBV20-1
j_call: TRBJ2-7
d_call: TRBD2
clone_size: few
cdr3_nt: TGCAGTGCTACCAAGCGGGGAGGCTACGAGCAGTACTTC
cdr3_aa: CSATKRGGYEQYF

v_call: TRBV12-3/TRBV12-4
j_call: TRBJ2-7
d_call: TRBD2
clone_size: many
cdr3_nt: TGTGCCAGCAGTCTAGCGGGAGGGCTCGAGCAGTACTTC
cdr3_aa: CASSLAGGLEQYF

v_call: TRBV5-1
j_call: TRBJ2-2
d_call: -
clone_size: -
cdr3_nt: TGCGCCAGCAGCCCCGACGGATCGAACACCGGGGAGCTGTTTTTT
cdr3_aa: CASSPDGSNTGELFF

v_call: TRBV4-2
j_call: TRBJ2-1
d_call: TRBD2
clone_size: many
cdr3_nt: TGTGCCAGCAGCCAGGGACTAGCGGATTACAATGAGCAGTTCTTC
cdr3_aa: CASSQGLADYNEQFF

v_call: TRBV20-1
j_call: TRBJ2-5
d_call: -
clone_size: -
cdr3_nt: TGCAGTGCCCCTGGGGGAGGGGGTTCCCAAGAGACCCAGTACTTC
cdr3_aa: CSAPGGGGSQETQYF

v_call: TRBV7-8
j_call: TRBJ2-1
d_call: TRBD2
clone_size: many
cdr3_nt: TGTGCCAGCAGCTTAGTGGTTAGCGGGATCAATGAGCAGTTCTTC
cdr3_aa: CASSLVVSGINEQFF

v_call: TRBV20-1
j_call: TRBJ2-1
d_call: TRBD2
clone_size: few
cdr3_nt: TGCAGTGCTAGAGCGGGGCTAGCGGCCTACAATGAGCAGTTCTTC
cdr3_aa: CSARAGLAAYNEQFF

v_call: TRBV6-5
j_call: TRBJ1-5
d_call: -
clone_size: few
cdr3_nt: TGTGCCAGCAGTTGGACAGCTTCGAGCAATCAGCCCCAGCATTTT
cdr3_aa: CASSWTASSNQPQHF

v_call: TRBV5-5
j_call: TRBJ1-5
d_call: -
clone_size: many
cdr3_nt: TGTGCCAGCAGCCAAGGAGGGGGTTCGGGCAATCAGCCCCAGCATTTT
cdr3_aa: CASSQGGGSGNQPQHF

v_call: TRBV3-1
j_call: TRBJ2-1
d_call: TRBD2
clone_size: -
cdr3_nt: TGTGCCAGCAGCCAGGGGATGGGGAGGGATGAGCAGTTCTTC
cdr3_aa: CASSQGMGRDEQFF

v_call: TRBV25-1
j_call: TRBJ2-7
d_call: TRBD2
clone_size: many
cdr3_nt: TGTGCCAGCAGGTCCGGGGGGAGCTACGAGCAGTACTTC
cdr3_aa: CASRSGGSYEQYF

v_call: TRBV10-3
j_call: TRBJ1-1
d_call: -
clone_size: many
cdr3_nt: TGTGCCATCAGTGCCGGGACGAACACTGAAGCTTTCTTT
cdr3_aa: CAISAGTNTEAFF

v_call: TRBV2
j_call: TRBJ1-6
d_call: TRBD1
clone_size: few
cdr3_nt: TGTGCCAGCAACGGACAGGGCCTTTCACCCCTCCACTTT
cdr3_aa: CASNGQGLSPLHF

v_call: TRBV20-1
j_call: TRBJ2-3
d_call: -
clone_size: many
cdr3_nt: TGCAGTGCTAGAGACCCCGGGTTGGAGTTGGAGTATTTT
cdr3_aa: CSARDPGLELEYF

v_call: TRBV20-1
j_call: TRBJ1-1
d_call: -
clone_size: few
cdr3_nt: TGCAGTGCTAGACAGGGGCGGGACACTGAAGCTTTCTTT
cdr3_aa: CSARQGRDTEAFF

v_call: TRBV28
j_call: TRBJ1-2
d_call: TRBD1
clone_size: many
cdr3_nt: TGTGCCAGCAGTCCCCCTGGGACAGGGGGAGGCTACACCTTC
cdr3_aa: CASSPPGTGGGYTF

v_call: TRBV7-9
j_call: TRBJ2-5
d_call: TRBD1
clone_size: many
cdr3_nt: TGTGCCAGCAGCTTAAGGAGACAGGGACAAGAGACCCAGTACTTC
cdr3_aa: CASSLRRQGQETQYF

v_call: TRBV7-8
j_call: TRBJ2-2
d_call: -
clone_size: many
cdr3_nt: TGTGCCAGTGGGCCCCGAGCCGGGGAGCTGTTTTTT
cdr3_aa: CASGPRAGELFF

v_call: TRBV24-1
j_call: TRBJ2-1
d_call: TRBD2
clone_size: -
cdr3_nt: TGTGCCACCAGTGGCCTGACTAGCGGGAGGGCGTTGGGCTACAATGAGCAGTTCTTC
cdr3_aa: CATSGLTSGRALGYNEQFF

v_call: TRBV20-1
j_call: TRBJ2-7
d_call: TRBD2
clone_size: -
cdr3_nt: TGCAGTGCGAGCAGCGGGAAAACCTACGAGCAGTACTTC
cdr3_aa: CSASSGKTYEQYF

v_call: TRBV14
j_call: TRBJ2-5
d_call: -
clone_size: many
cdr3_nt: TGTGCCAGCAGCCAAGATGGAGGGGGAGAGACCCAGTACTTC
cdr3_aa: CASSQDGGGETQYF

v_call: TRBV7-2
j_call: TRBJ2-5
d_call: TRBD2
clone_size: few
cdr3_nt: TGTGCCAGCAGCCTGGATCGGGGGGGGAGCCAGTACTTC
cdr3_aa: CASSLDRGGSQYF

v_call: TRBV5-1
j_call: TRBJ2-1
d_call: TRBD1
clone_size: -
cdr3_nt: TGCGCCAGCAGCCGCGGACAGGGAGGAGATGAGCAGTTCTTC
cdr3_aa: CASSRGQGGDEQFF

v_call: TRBV6-2/TRBV6-3
j_call: TRBJ2-7
d_call: -
clone_size: many
cdr3_nt: TGTGCCAGCAGTAGCCCCGGACGCCGGATCCACGAGCAGTACTTC
cdr3_aa: CASSSPGRRIHEQYF

v_call: TRBV18
j_call: TRBJ2-2
d_call: -
clone_size: few
cdr3_nt: TGTGCCAGCTCACCAGGGAACAGGAACACCGGGGAGCTGTTTTTT
cdr3_aa: CASSPGNRNTGELFF